The 13 T cell receptor beta chains presented below share a single source sample, sequenced in a study of long-term antiretroviral therapy in people with HIV. Researchers ran immunoSEQ v3.0 at survey level. Measured with immunoSEQ multiplex PCR; TCRdb has only the in-frame clones, and not every one. The repertoire consists of 35,000 or so clones, with approximately 85% occurring once and the leading ten covering about 10%. This specimen consisted of unsorted PBMCs, obtained 2.2 years after starting antiretroviral therapy. The receptors were gathered from a man younger than 35 with HIV.

The chain uses TRBV7-9 and TRBJ1-2; 10 positions match TRBD1. Losses at the gene ends were 6 bases for V and 2 bases for J; bases not matched to a gene: 3. CDR1 SEHNR and CDR2 FQNEAQ come from the germline V gene (reference sequence). The CDR3 length is 14 residues. The CDR3 bases are TGTGCCAGCAGTTCGGGACAGGGGAACTATGGCTACACCTTC. Protein sequence: CASSSGQGNYGYTF.

The chain uses TRBV11-1 and TRBJ1-1, with TRBD1 identical over 11 bases. Germline V CDR1 and CDR2: SGHAT, FQDESV (reference sequence). The CDR3 has 14 residues. Unmatched junction bases numbered 0, after V lost 4 bases and J lost 2 bases. The DNA of the CDR3 is TGTGCCAGCAGCTGGACAGGGGGCAACACTGAAGCTTTCTTT. It translates to CASSWTGGNTEAFF.

V is TRBV4-1 and J is TRBJ2-2; TRBD2 matches at 14 bases. The J segment lost 6 bases and the V segment lost 5 bases, leaving 11 bases of the junction unmatched. Germline-derived CDR1 and CDR2 are MGHRA and YSYEKL. The CDR3 sequence is 18 residues long. The CDR3 coding sequence is TGCGCCAGCAGCTTCCGACTAGCGGGGGGGTCTTCCCCCGGGGAGCTGTTTTTT. This codes for CASSFRLAGGSSPGELFF.

This chain joins TRBV19 and TRBJ1-1; no reliable D call. Trimming took 7 bases from V and 0 from J, leaving 12 bases between them. CDR3 length: 14 amino acids. Per the germline V gene, CDR1 is LNHDA and CDR2 is SQIVND (reference sequence). The CDR3 is CASTKSTLNTEAFF. CDR3 DNA: TGTGCCAGTACGAAGAGCACCTTGAACACTGAAGCTTTCTTT.

The chain uses TRBV10-3 and TRBJ1-5; D gene uncertain. There are 15 residues in the CDR3. Germline CDR1 ENHRY, CDR2 SYGVKD. The V and J ends lost 2 bases and 0 bases respectively, with 8 bases between them. The DNA of the CDR3 is TGTGCCATCAGTGAGGGAGGTCTTAGCAATCAGCCCCAGCATTTT. This sequence encodes CAISEGGLSNQPQHF.

CDR3 nucleotide sequence: TGTGCCAGCAGCTTCACTAGGACGGGCGAGAATGAGCAGTTCTTC. Amino acids: CASSFTRTGENEQFF. The chain couples TRBV7-3 to TRBJ2-1; the D gene is possibly TRBD2 (5 bases). CDR1 SGHTA and CDR2 FQGTGA come from the germline V gene. Trimming removed 3 bases from V and 7 bases from J, with 16 bases in between. The CDR3 spans 15 residues.

As DNA, the CDR3 is TGTGCCAGCTCACTTCCGGACAGGGAGGGTGAAAAACTGTTTTTT. Residues: CASSLPDREGEKLFF. The V call is TRBV18, the J call TRBJ1-4; TRBD1 agrees at 8 bases. Germline-derived CDR1 and CDR2 are KGHSH and LQKENI. The CDR3 contains 15 residues. The V segment lost 4 bases and the J segment 7 bases; nucleotides outside the gene matches: 8. Together with reference TRBV18 and TRBJ1-4, the CDR3 gives the full variable domain: NAGVMQNPRHLVRRRGQEARLRCSPMKGHSHVYWYRQLPEEGLKFMVYLQKENIIDESGMPKERFSAEFPKEGPSILRIQQVVRGDSAAYFCASSLPDREGEKLFFGSGTQLSVL.

The chain joins TRBV5-4 to TRBJ2-7; 11 bases align to TRBD1. The germline gives CDR1 SGHNT, CDR2 YYREEE (reference sequence). There are 14 residues in the CDR3. Trimming at V came to 3 bases and at J to 3 bases, leaving 2 bases not matched to a gene. The CDR3 reads CASSWGTGGYEQYF. The DNA for the CDR3 is TGTGCCAGCAGCTGGGGGACAGGGGGCTACGAGCAGTACTTC.

The rearrangement joins TRBV2 to TRBJ2-7; D is perhaps TRBD2 (5 bases). Germline CDR1 is SNHLY and CDR2 is FYNNEI. The CDR3 totals 15 residues. Trimming removed 3 bases from V and 0 bases from J, with 12 bases in between. CDR3 residues: CASSDGSAASYEQYF. DNA for the CDR3: TGTGCCAGCAGTGATGGGAGCGCGGCCTCCTACGAGCAGTACTTC.

The chain links TRBV9 to TRBJ2-6; a possible D gene is TRBD1 (6 bases). Trimming took 4 bases from V and 2 from J, leaving 16 bases between them. The CDR3 length is 17 residues. Germline loops: CDR1 SGDLS, CDR2 YYNGEE. The CDR3, as DNA: TGTGCCAGCAGCAGACCGACAGGCCTGGCTGGGGCCAACGTCCTGACTTTC. This codes for CASSRPTGLAGANVLTF.

This chain links TRBV4-3 with TRBJ2-1; TRBD2 might be the D (6 bases). The germline V gene has CDR1 LGHNA and CDR2 YSLEER. V lost 2 bases and J 10 bases, leaving 15 bases between the germline ends. This CDR3 is 14 amino acids long. CDR3 region: CASSQSYPAGEQFF. The CDR3 coding sequence is TGCGCCAGCAGCCAAAGCTACCCCGCGGGGGAGCAGTTCTTC.

The chain combines TRBV5-5 with TRBJ2-2; 8 bases map to TRBD2. Per germline, CDR1 SGHKS and CDR2 YYEKEE (reference sequence). V shed 6 bases, J shed 4 bases, and the junction held 2 bases outside the gene matches. CDR3 length equals 13 residues. CDR3 sequence: CASISGTTGELFF. CDR3 nucleotide sequence: TGTGCCAGCATTAGCGGGACCACCGGGGAGCTGTTTTTT.

This clone showed up just once. The chain links TRBV30 to TRBJ2-7, with a possible D match to TRBD1 (5 bases). Trimming left V 3 bases short and J 3 bases short, with 9 bases between. The CDR3 has 12 amino acids. Germline-derived CDR1 and CDR2 are GTSNPN and SVGIG (reference sequence). CDR3 in DNA: TGTGCCTGGAGCACAGGCGGCTACGAGCAGTACTTC. It is translated as CAWSTGGYEQYF.